Shown below are 3 T cell receptor beta chains from a single sample sequenced in a study of molecular identifiers for immune sequencing clone quantification. From the PCR reads, TCRdb called clonotypes with MiXCR, one entry per CDR3 protein. The repertoire holds approximately 680,000 distinct CDR3 sequences, with less than 30% as singletons. Source material: naive CD8+ T cells from blood, with Jurkat cell RNA spiked in. Stated subset: FACS-sorted CD8+CD4-CCR7+CD45RA+ naive T cells. The receptors shown here come from a human donor in good health. Some libraries in this study had Jurkat cell RNA spiked in.

In the case of this clonotype: This is likely a read error, given that the CDR3 carries no conserved phenylalanine or tryptophan at its end. The chain couples TRBV27 to TRBJ2-7; perhaps TRBD2 as D (5 bases). Germline CDR1 MNHEY, CDR2 SMNVEV (reference sequence). This CDR3 comprises 14 residues. Trimming stripped 5 bases from V and 3 bases from J, with 14 bases between. CDR3 residues: CASSPGLGFYEQYS. CDR3 bases: TGTGCCAGCAGTCCCGGACTCGGCTTCTACGAGCAGTACTCC.

This clonotype turned up a few times. This rearrangement joins TRBV4-1 to TRBJ2-2, with 8 bases aligning to TRBD2. Germline-derived CDR1 and CDR2 are MGHRA and YSYEKL. The CDR3 runs to 14 residues. Trimming removed 2 bases from V and 7 bases from J; junction bases left unmatched: 3. CDR3 DNA: TGCGCCAGCAGCCAACGGACTAGCAGCGGGGAGCTGTTTTTT. Encoded protein: CASSQRTSSGELFF.

About this clonotype itself: This sequence may be a read error, since a much larger clone differs from it by one base. The chain recombines TRBV5-1 with TRBJ2-7; D is ambiguous. Germline-derived CDR1 and CDR2 are SGHRS and YFSETQ. There are 15 residues in the CDR3. V was clipped by 0 bases and J by 5 bases, with 15 bases between them. CDR3 nucleotide sequence: TGCGCCAGCAGCTTGGTGGCGGCCAGGCTCGACGAGCAGTACTTC. Translation: CASSLVAARLDEQYF.